These 8 T cell receptor beta chains share one sample of origin, sequenced in a study of T cell clones after liver transplantation. Sequencing was performed with immunoSEQ multiplex PCR; in TCRdb, only in-frame clones are kept and a portion is missing. This table holds about 99,000 clones, more than 75% found once. The sequencing used CD4+ T cells from blood, collected before liver transplant. These receptors came from a human donor who received a liver transplant.

In this sample, this clone turned up once. V is TRBV9 and J is TRBJ2-7; 9 positions match TRBD2. CDR1 is SGDLS and CDR2 is YYNGEE in the germline V gene. V lost 0 bases and J lost 4; bases outside the gene matches: 11. This CDR3 spans 17 amino acids. CDR3 nucleotide sequence: TGTGCCAGCAGCGTAGTACCAACTAGCGGGTTCGTATACGAGCAGTACTTC. As protein: CASSVVPTSGFVYEQYF.

This clone was detected only once. The CDR3: CASSARTGNQPQHF. The CDR3 nucleotides are TGTGCCAGCAGCGCCCGGACAGGGAATCAGCCCCAGCATTTT. The chain has TRBV9 and TRBJ1-5; TRBD1 matches at 8 bases. Germline values: CDR1 SGDLS, CDR2 YYNGEE. V trimming: 3 bases; J trimming: 4 bases; junction bases outside the gene matches: 3. This CDR3 has 14 residues.

This clone was detected only a few times. Within the sample, other DNA sequences also encode this same CDR3. The chain uses TRBV9 and TRBJ2-5; D remains ambiguous. With 0 bases removed from V and 1 base from J, the gap between germline ends came to 7 bases. This CDR3 is 14 amino acids long. The germline V gene encodes CDR1 SGDLS and CDR2 YYNGEE. Here the CDR3 reads CASSVGPGQETQYF. CDR3 in DNA: TGTGCCAGCAGCGTAGGGCCTGGCCAAGAGACCCAGTACTTC.

V is TRBV30 and J is TRBJ2-1; D may be TRBD2 (7 bases). The CDR3 extends over 13 amino acids. CDR1 is GTSNPN, CDR2 SVGIG, per germline (reference sequence). With 4 bases removed from V and 5 bases from J, the gap between germline ends came to 12 bases. CDR3 DNA: TGTGCCTGGAAGGGGGGGACGGACAATGAGCAGTTCTTC. This translates into CAWKGGTDNEQFF.

This chain uses TRBV7-6 with TRBJ2-7, with D maybe TRBD1 (6 bases). This CDR3 is 15 amino acids long. Trimming took off 5 bases at V and 0 bases at J, with 14 bases between the two ends. Germline CDR1 is SGHVS and CDR2 is FNYEAQ. CDR3 residues: CASSGLGTRSYEQYF. Here the CDR3 DNA reads TGTGCCAGCAGCGGCCTAGGGACACGCTCCTACGAGCAGTACTTC.

The CDR3 loop reads CASRVQASGELFF. The DNA of the CDR3 is TGTGCCAGTAGAGTTCAAGCTTCCGGGGAGCTGTTTTTT. This chain links TRBV19 with TRBJ2-2; D remains unclear. The CDR3 has 13 amino acids. V was clipped by 6 bases and J by 6 bases, with 11 bases between them. Germline-derived CDR1 and CDR2 are LNHDA and SQIVND (reference sequence).

This clone was seen a single time. The rearrangement uses TRBV6-5 and TRBJ2-3; 9 nucleotides match TRBD1. The CDR3 sequence is 14 residues long. The germline CDR1 and CDR2 sequences are MNHEY and SVGAGI. V trimming: 6 bases; J trimming: 13 bases; junction bases outside the gene matches: 14. CDR3 DNA sequence: TGTGCCAGCAGGCGACCTCAAGCCCGGGACAGGGAGTATTTT. This sequence encodes CASRRPQARDREYF.

The genes are TRBV5-1 and TRBJ2-2; D remains ambiguous. Germline-derived CDR1 and CDR2 are SGHRS and YFSETQ. Trimming took off 0 bases at V and 6 bases at J, with 6 bases between the two ends. This CDR3 has 13 amino acids. The CDR3 sequence: CASSLVPAGELFF. DNA for the CDR3: TGCGCCAGCAGCTTGGTCCCGGCCGGGGAGCTGTTTTTT.